The clone carrying this T cell receptor beta chain has only one observation. This sample stems from a study of PD-1 blockade in mismatch repair-deficient tumors. Clones were read by immunoSEQ multiplex PCR, and TCRdb kept only the in-frame ones, dropping some. Counted here are more than 40,000 clones, over 75% occurring once; the ten biggest clones make up 7% to 8.5%. The CDR3 is 15 residues long. Source: peripheral blood, taken about 4.5 months after starting pembrolizumab. This clonotype was obtained from an adult with mismatch repair-deficient cancer. This chain uses TRBV21-1 with TRBJ1-2. TRBV21-1 is a pseudogene. The CDR3 spells CASSKGGTNNYGYTF. As DNA, the CDR3 is TGTGCCAGCAGCAAGGGAGGCACAAATAACTATGGCTACACCTTC.